This T cell receptor (beta chain) derives from a study of T-cell reconstitution after alpha-beta-depleted transplantation in children. Using unique molecular identifiers, the investigators prepared the TCRbeta library. TCRdb re-called the PCR reads with MiXCR, one entry per CDR3 protein. The table shows fewer than 450,000 distinct CDR3 sequences, with around 15% occurring only once. As for this clonotype: Its antigen is undetermined.

Broader study findings: T-cell counts and diversity at one year following transplant were attributed mainly to newly produced T cells. Several hundred expanded graft clones reportedly gave rise to the alpha-beta T cells present about two months after transplant.

The V segment lost 3 bases and the J segment 6 bases; nucleotides outside the gene matches: 11. The CDR3 contains 15 residues. The germline V gene has CDR1 DFQATT and CDR2 SNEGSKA (reference sequence). The rearrangement joins TRBV20-1 to TRBJ2-3, with 8 bases lining up with TRBD2. This sequence was found in a male patient under 10 years old who had a stem cell transplant for acute lymphoblastic leukemia, so the T cells may come from the graft donor. The material was PBMCs, mostly from graft donor cells, obtained 360 days after TCRalphabeta/CD19-depleted stem cell transplant. In nucleotides, the CDR3 is TGCAGTGCTAGTCTAAAAGCGGGAGCTAGGGATACGCAGTATTTT. It translates to CSASLKAGARDTQYF.